This paragraph reports one T cell receptor (beta chain). As yet, its antigen is unknown. The data are from a study of cytomegalovirus exposure and HLA in healthy donors. Study results and limitations: The study designated fewer than 200 TCR beta chains cytomegalovirus-associated. Clonal expansion, a later analysis showed, was greater in HLA-associated TCR beta chains than in equally common others.

Primers for the PCR totalled 60 Vbeta and 13 Jbeta. Repertoires were generated with immunoSEQ multiplex PCR, while TCRdb's copy carries only in-frame clones and drops some. The sample lists under 200,000 clones; around 85% were seen once. Trimming took 1 base from V and 0 from J, leaving 8 bases between them. Per germline, CDR1 SGHDT and CDR2 YYEEEE. The CDR3 contains 16 residues. The TCR was taken from a male donor in good health and CMV-seronegative. The sequenced sample was PBMCs. The V gene is TRBV5-6, the J gene TRBJ2-6; tentative D call: TRBD2 (6 bases). The DNA for the CDR3 is TGTGCCAGCAGCTTGAGGAGGGGCTCTGGGGCCAACGTCCTGACTTTC. Its protein is CASSLRRGSGANVLTF.